The 6 T cell receptor beta chains listed next were all sequenced from one sample in a study of beta chain features in type 1 diabetes. Sequenced material consisted of expressed TCRB transcripts (all of the isolated RNA was reverse transcribed). Sequencing used immunoSEQ multiplex PCR; TCRdb keeps in-frame clones, though not all of them. The table records under 950,000 clones, 15% to 20% of them present only once. Sequencing used naive CD4+ T cells from blood. These receptors were taken from a woman between 18 and 29 years old in good health.

The chain links TRBV7-9 to TRBJ2-1, with TRBD2 identical over 8 bases. CDR3 size: 14 residues. Germline V gene data show CDR1 as SEHNR and CDR2 as FQNEAQ (reference sequence). Trimming cost V 2 bases and J 6 bases; bases outside gene matches: 3. The CDR3 loop is CASSLREGGNEQFF. In DNA form, the CDR3 reads TGTGCCAGCAGCTTACGGGAGGGCGGCAATGAGCAGTTCTTC.

CDR3 nucleotide sequence: TGTGCCAGCAGCTCTTTTGGGGGTGGTAAGGGCTACACCTTC. Its protein is CASSSFGGGKGYTF. This rearrangement joins TRBV11-3 to TRBJ1-2, with D possibly being TRBD1 (5 bases). The CDR3 has 14 amino acids. Germline V lookup: CDR1 SGHNT, CDR2 YENEEA. Trimming took 4 bases from V and 8 from J, leaving 17 bases between them.

About this clone itself: This sample also contains other DNA sequences that code for the same CDR3. CDR3 protein: CASRRGSGANVLTF. CDR3 in DNA: TGTGCCAGCAGAAGGGGTTCTGGGGCCAACGTCCTGACTTTC. The J gene is TRBJ2-6, the V gene TRBV6-5; D perhaps matches TRBD1 (5 bases). The CDR3 sequence is 14 residues long. Germline lookup yields CDR1 MNHEY and CDR2 SVGAGI. V lost 6 bases, J lost 1 base, and 7 bases lay in between.

The chain carries TRBV2 and TRBJ2-7, with 8 bases identical to TRBD1. Germline CDR1 and CDR2: SNHLY and FYNNEI. V was pared by 9 bases and J by 8 bases, with 12 bases of the junction left unmatched. The CDR3 contains 13 residues. The CDR3 coding sequence is TGTGCCAGAATGAATATGACAGGGGCTAAGCAGTACTTC. Its translation is CARMNMTGAKQYF. The variable domain in full, completed from reference TRBV2 and TRBJ2-7, reads EPEVTQTPSHQVTQMGQEVILRCVPISNHLYFYWYRQILGQKVEFLVSFYNNEISEKSEIFDDQFSVERPDGSNFTLKIRSTKLEDSAMYFCARMNMTGAKQYFGPGTRLTVT.

This clone was counted a few times. The chain couples TRBV7-9 to TRBJ2-7, with TRBD1 identical over 8 bases. Germline V lookup: CDR1 SEHNR, CDR2 FQNEAQ (reference sequence). The CDR3 length is 15 residues. J lost 2 bases, V lost 4 bases, and 7 bases had no gene match. CDR3 region: CASSSSSDRAYEQYF. Written as DNA, the CDR3 is TGTGCCAGCAGCTCGAGTTCGGACAGGGCCTACGAGCAGTACTTC.

The rearrangement joins TRBV28 to TRBJ1-3; a weak D match, TRBD1 (6 bases). V was trimmed by 2 bases and J by 4 bases, leaving 12 bases between them. Germline V lookup: CDR1 MDHEN, CDR2 SYDVKM. This CDR3 is 15 amino acids long. The CDR3 sequence is CASSLSPGVGNTIYF. The CDR3 DNA reads as TGTGCCAGCAGTTTAAGCCCAGGGGTCGGAAACACCATATATTTT. Full variable domain (missing parts from reference TRBV28 and TRBJ1-3): DVKVTQSSRYLVKRTGEKVFLECVQDMDHENMFWYRQDPGLGLRLIYFSYDVKMKEKGDIPEGYSVSREKKERFSLILESASTNQTSMYLCASSLSPGVGNTIYFGEGSWLTVV.